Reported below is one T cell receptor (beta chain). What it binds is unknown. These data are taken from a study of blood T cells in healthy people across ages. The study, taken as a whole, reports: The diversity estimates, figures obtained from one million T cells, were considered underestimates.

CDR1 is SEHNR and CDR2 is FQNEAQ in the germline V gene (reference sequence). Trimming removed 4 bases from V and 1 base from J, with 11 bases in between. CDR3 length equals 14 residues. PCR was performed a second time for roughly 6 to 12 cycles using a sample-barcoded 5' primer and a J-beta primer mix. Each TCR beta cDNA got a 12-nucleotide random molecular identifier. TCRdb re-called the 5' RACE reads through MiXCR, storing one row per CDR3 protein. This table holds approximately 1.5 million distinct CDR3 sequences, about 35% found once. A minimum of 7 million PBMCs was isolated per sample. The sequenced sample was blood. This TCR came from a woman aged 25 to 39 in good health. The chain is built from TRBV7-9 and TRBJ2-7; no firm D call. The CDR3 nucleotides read TGTGCCAGCAGCTCCTTTAGATCTTCCTACGAGCAGTACTTC. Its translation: CASSSFRSSYEQYF.